A single T cell receptor beta chain is shown here with its context. Its antigen remains unknown. Other DNA sequences in this sample translate to the same CDR3. CDR3 size: 15 residues. V lost 4 bases and J 1 base, leaving 14 bases between the germline ends. Germline lookup yields CDR1 SGHRS and CDR2 YFSETQ. Sequenced material consisted of expressed TCRB transcripts (all of the isolated RNA was reverse transcribed). Data came from immunoSEQ multiplex PCR; TCRdb stores just in-frame clones and leaves some out. The data contain under 200,000 clones, about 9.8% of them seen just once; the ten biggest clones take up less than 3%. The data originate from a study of beta chain features in type 1 diabetes. Study-wide points: Naive, central memory and regulatory TCRB repertoires appeared more similar among patients than healthy donors.

Material for sequencing was central memory CD4+ T cells from blood. The sequence derives from a woman in her late teens or twenties in good health. The chain is built from TRBV5-1 and TRBJ1-1; tentative D call: TRBD1 (6 bases). CDR3: CASSPREGGNTEAFF. CDR3 nucleotide sequence: TGCGCCAGCAGCCCCCGGGAGGGGGGGAACACTGAAGCTTTCTTT.